This entry is about one T cell receptor (beta chain). Antigen specificity is unknown. Germline is not matched at one junction end, which may reflect a read error. It was genomic DNA that served as the template for profiling TCR beta VDJ and CDR3. TCRdb redid the calling of the reads with MiXCR, one entry per CDR3 protein. The sample lists about 190,000 distinct CDR3 sequences, under 55% occurring once. The germline V gene encodes CDR1 SGHAT and CDR2 FQNNGV. The CDR3 totals 16 residues. CD8+CD57+ cell expansion, shown by flow cytometry, had occurred in the patients selected for sequencing. Every patient had severe acquired aplastic anemia. Patients were therapy-naive when their blood was sampled. The data originate from a study of CD8+CD57+ T cells in acquired aplastic anemia. For the study at large: The sorted CD4+ and CD8+ cells yielded an average about 3.5 ug of DNA. Study-wide results and limits: The study identified twenty-nine CD8+ CDR3 sequences shared by patients and controls.

The clonotype comes from a human donor with aplastic anemia. The rearrangement links TRBV11-2 to TRBJ1-6, with D perhaps TRBD1 (5 bases). Sequenced input: sorted CD4+, CD8+, or CD8+CD57+ T cells (not recorded which) from PBMCs. CDR3 residues: CAGSSGGRMNNSPLHF. The CDR3 DNA sequence: TGTGCCGGCAGCTCGGGGGGACGTATGAATAATTCACCCCTCCACTTT.